This TCR beta chain was observed in a study of PD-1 blockade in mismatch repair-deficient tumors. Study summary: Patients had about 13 mismatch repair-deficient cancer types and were previously treated and progressing. Broader study findings: Tumor-resident clones, often undetectable pretreatment in blood, expanded then contracted after pembrolizumab.

This CDR3 contains 15 residues. CDR1 and CDR2 from the germline V gene are SEHNR and FQNEAQ (reference sequence). With 4 bases clipped from V and 2 bases from J, the junction kept 2 bases outside the gene matches. PCR or immunohistochemistry showed mismatch repair deficiency in every enrolled patient. TCRs were sequenced from a few patients responding to pembrolizumab. Method: immunoSEQ multiplex PCR; TCRdb's copy keeps in-frame clones and lacks some. The sample shows roughly 120,000 clones, 88% of them seen only once. Remarks on this clone: Its antigen is as yet unknown.

This chain connects TRBV7-9 to TRBJ2-1; 10 positions agree with TRBD1. The sequence was collected from an adult with mismatch repair-deficient cancer. Material: peripheral blood, obtained approximately 69 weeks after starting pembrolizumab. The CDR3 coding sequence is TGTGCCAGCAGCTCCGGGACAGGGGCCTACAATGAGCAGTTCTTC. It codes for CASSSGTGAYNEQFF. The full variable domain, its missing parts supplied by reference TRBV7-9 and TRBJ2-1, is DTGVSQNPRHKITKRGQNVTFRCDPISEHNRLYWYRQTLGQGPEFLTYFQNEAQLEKSRLLSDRFSAERPKGSFSTLEIQRTEQGDSAMYLCASSSGTGAYNEQFFGPGTRLTVL.